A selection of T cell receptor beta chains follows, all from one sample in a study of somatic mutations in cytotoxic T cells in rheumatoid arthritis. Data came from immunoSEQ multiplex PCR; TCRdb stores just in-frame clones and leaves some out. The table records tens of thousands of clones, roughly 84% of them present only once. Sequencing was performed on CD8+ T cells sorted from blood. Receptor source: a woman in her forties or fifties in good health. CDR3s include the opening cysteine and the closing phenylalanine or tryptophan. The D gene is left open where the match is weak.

DNA: TGTGCCAGCAGCTTTGGCACAGATACGCAGTATTTT
CDR3: CASSFGTDTQYF
V: TRBV9
D: .
J: TRBJ2-3

DNA: TGTGCCAGCACTGCAGGGGAAAGGGGTACCCACTTT
CDR3: CASTAGERGTHF
V: TRBV6-4
D: .
J: TRBJ1-6

DNA: TGTGCCAGCAGCTTACTCCTTTCTGACGAGCAGTACTTC
CDR3: CASSLLLSDEQYF
V: TRBV11-2
D: .
J: TRBJ2-7

DNA: TGTGCCAGCAGTGATCTGCCGGGGGGGGCCCAAGAGACCCAGTACTTC
CDR3: CASSDLPGGAQETQYF
V: TRBV6-4
D: TRBD2
J: TRBJ2-5

DNA: TGTGCCAGCTCAACACTTCGGACAGGGCCAAATCAGCCCCAGCATTTT
CDR3: CASSTLRTGPNQPQHF
V: TRBV18
D: TRBD1
J: TRBJ1-5

DNA: TGTGCCAGCCTAGGACTCGTAAGAGGAACGGCTGAAGCTTTCTTT
CDR3: CASLGLVRGTAEAFF
V: TRBV19
D: .
J: TRBJ1-1

DNA: TGTGCCAGCAGTTTGAACGGTGGGCGGCAGCCCCAGCATTTT
CDR3: CASSLNGGRQPQHF
V: TRBV27
D: .
J: TRBJ1-5

DNA: TGTGCCAGCAGTGGAACGGGACCCAGCTCTGGGGCCAACGTCCTGACTTTC
CDR3: CASSGTGPSSGANVLTF
V: TRBV6-4
D: .
J: TRBJ2-6

DNA: TGTGCCAGCAGCTTGGCTAGCGGGGGGGCCGGTAATGAGCAGTTCTTC
CDR3: CASSLASGGAGNEQFF
V: TRBV5-6
D: TRBD2
J: TRBJ2-1

DNA: TGTGCCAGCAGTTTTAGCGCTAGCACAGATACGCAGTATTTT
CDR3: CASSFSASTDTQYF
V: TRBV2
D: .
J: TRBJ2-3

DNA: TGTGCCAGCAGCTTCGACGGTACCACAGATACGCAGTATTTT
CDR3: CASSFDGTTDTQYF
V: TRBV5-6
D: .
J: TRBJ2-3